Following are 18 T cell receptor beta chains from one sample sequenced in a study of blood T cell repertoires in COVID-19. Only in-frame clones appear in the TCRdb table, and some are missing; sequencing was by immunoSEQ multiplex PCR. The data contain about 170,000 clones, 85% to 95% of them seen just once; the ten biggest clones take up over 3.5%. Source material: peripheral blood. The receptor source for this set is a woman between 45 and 65 years old with acute or convalescent COVID-19.

J is TRBJ1-5 and V is TRBV7-2, with D possibly being TRBD1 (5 bases). Trimming took off 5 bases at V and 5 bases at J, with 13 bases between the two ends. Germline V gives CDR1 SGHTA, CDR2 FQGNSA. The CDR3 totals 14 residues. The CDR3 DNA reads TGTGCCAGCAGCGCCCTTTCGGGGGATCAGCCCCAGCATTTT. Its protein product is CASSALSGDQPQHF. The full variable domain, rest sourced from reference TRBV7-2 and TRBJ1-5, is GAGVSQSPSNKVTEKGKDVELRCDPISGHTALYWYRQSLGQGLEFLIYFQGNSAPDKSGLPSDRFSAERTGGSVSTLTIQRTQQEDSAVYLCASSALSGDQPQHFGDGTRLSIL.

The chain uses TRBV2 and TRBJ1-4; D might be TRBD1 (5 bases). The CDR3 is 15 amino acids. Germline loops: CDR1 SNHLY, CDR2 FYNNEI. V lost 8 bases and J 3 bases, leaving 16 bases between the germline ends. The CDR3: CASSDKGRANEKLFF. CDR3 sequence (DNA): TGTGCCAGCTCGGACAAGGGGAGGGCTAATGAAAAACTGTTTTTT.

CDR3 residues: CASSPGTGVGNEKLFF. The CDR3 DNA reads as TGTGCCAGCAGCCCCGGGACAGGGGTGGGTAATGAAAAACTGTTTTTT. This chain connects TRBV7-9 to TRBJ1-4; 10 nucleotides match TRBD1. With 5 bases clipped from V and 4 bases from J, the junction kept 7 bases outside the gene matches. This CDR3 contains 16 residues. The germline gives CDR1 SEHNR, CDR2 FQNEAQ (reference sequence). The complete variable domain, with remaining parts taken from reference TRBV7-9 and TRBJ1-4, reads DTGVSQNPRHKITKRGQNVTFRCDPISEHNRLYWYRQTLGQGPEFLTYFQNEAQLEKSRLLSDRFSAERPKGSFSTLEIQRTEQGDSAMYLCASSPGTGVGNEKLFFGSGTQLSVL.

CDR3 loop: CASISGGGTKTVAFF. In DNA, the CDR3 is TGTGCCAGCATTTCTGGGGGAGGGACGAAGACGGTGGCTTTCTTT. The chain uses TRBV6-5 and TRBJ1-1; D is perhaps TRBD1 (5 bases). The germline V and J ends were trimmed by 7 bases and 11 bases, with 26 bases remaining between them. Germline CDR1 reads MNHEY; CDR2 reads SVGAGI. The CDR3 is made up of 15 amino acids.

The V gene is TRBV5-4, the J gene TRBJ2-3; 9 bases align to TRBD1. The CDR3 contains 17 residues. After removal of 0 bases from V and 3 bases from J, the junction contained 8 bases not matched to a gene. Germline V gives CDR1 SGHNT, CDR2 YYREEE (reference sequence). The CDR3 region is CASSLVWGTGNTDTQYF. The CDR3 nucleotides are TGTGCCAGCAGCTTGGTTTGGGGGACAGGGAATACAGATACGCAGTATTTT.

The gene calls are TRBV15 and TRBJ1-1, with no clear D. Trimming took 0 bases from V and 2 from J, leaving 7 bases between them. The CDR3 is 14 amino acids. Germline V gives CDR1 LNHNV, CDR2 YYDKDF (reference sequence). The CDR3 DNA reads as TGTGCCACCAGCAGAGATCGCAGAAACACTGAAGCTTTCTTT. As protein: CATSRDRRNTEAFF.

The chain couples TRBV28 to TRBJ2-7; TRBD1 is a possible D gene (5 bases). The CDR3 extends over 13 amino acids. CDR1 MDHEN and CDR2 SYDVKM come from the germline V gene. Trimming shortened V by 3 bases and J by 3 bases, and 9 bases separated the two germline ends. In DNA form, the CDR3 reads TGTGCCAGCAGTTTCTTCAGGGACTACGAGCAGTACTTC. As protein: CASSFFRDYEQYF.

V gene TRBV6-1 combines with J gene TRBJ2-3; the D is unclear. CDR1 and CDR2 from the germline V gene are MNHNS and SASEGT. The length of the CDR3 is 13 residues. The V end lost 1 base, the J end lost 10 bases, and 12 bases lay between the germline ends. CDR3 sequence reads: CASSEGAIEAQYF. Here the CDR3 DNA reads TGTGCCAGCAGTGAAGGCGCGATCGAGGCGCAGTATTTT.

In its sample, this clone was seen once. The V call is TRBV6-5, the J call TRBJ2-3; TRBD1 agrees at 9 bases. After removal of 6 bases from V and 2 bases from J, the junction contained 3 bases not matched to a gene. Germline assignment: CDR1 MNHEY and CDR2 SVGAGI. CDR3 length: 14 residues. This CDR3 is CASRDRGVTDTQYF. The CDR3 DNA reads as TGTGCCAGCAGGGACAGGGGTGTCACAGATACGCAGTATTTT.

This rearrangement joins TRBV7-3 to TRBJ2-2; maybe TRBD1 (6 bases). The CDR3 consists of 15 residues. V was cut by 1 base and J by 6 bases, with 12 bases left in between. Germline lookup yields CDR1 SGHTA and CDR2 FQGTGA. Here the CDR3 DNA reads TGTGCCAGCAGCTTAAGCTCTAGGGGGTCCGGGGAGCTGTTTTTT. This encodes CASSLSSRGSGELFF.

This sequence joins TRBV4-3 and TRBJ1-2; D not resolved. This CDR3 comprises 15 residues. Trimming took 0 bases from V and 7 from J, leaving 15 bases between them. In germline, CDR1 is LGHNA, CDR2 YSLEER. The CDR3 coding sequence is TGCGCCAGCAGCCAAGATCACGGGAAACCTATTGGCTACACCTTC. It translates to CASSQDHGKPIGYTF.

V is TRBV14 and J is TRBJ1-2, with D unclear. The V and J ends lost 1 base and 3 bases respectively, with 12 bases between them. The germline V gene has CDR1 SGHDN and CDR2 FVKESK. The CDR3 consists of 15 residues. The CDR3 DNA follows: TGTGCCAGCAGCCAAGTTGAGGGCTGGTACTATGGCTACACCTTC. It yields the protein CASSQVEGWYYGYTF.

This sequence joins TRBV3-1 (or the pseudogene TRBV3-2) and TRBJ1-1, with 7 bases fitting TRBD1. This CDR3 comprises 14 residues. The germline V gene encodes CDR1 LGHDT and CDR2 YNNKEL (reference sequence). With V trimmed by 4 bases and J by 10 bases, 12 bases remained unmatched. The CDR3 protein is CASSLLGQPQGAFF. CDR3 bases: TGTGCCAGCAGCCTTTTGGGACAGCCTCAGGGAGCTTTCTTT.

The rearrangement uses TRBV28 and TRBJ2-7, with a weak D call TRBD1 (6 bases). CDR3 length: 16 amino acids. Trimming shortened V by 2 bases and J by 1 base, and 15 bases separated the two germline ends. Germline lookup yields CDR1 MDHEN and CDR2 SYDVKM. The CDR3 protein is CASSLLWTEKSYEQYF. DNA for the CDR3: TGTGCCAGCAGTTTACTATGGACAGAGAAATCCTACGAGCAGTACTTC.

The chain links TRBV24-1 to TRBJ2-1; 11 bases are a match to TRBD2. Germline CDR1 is KGHDR and CDR2 is SFDVKD. The CDR3 extends over 15 amino acids. V lost 7 bases and J lost 4; bases outside the gene matches: 5. The CDR3 is CATSPGTSGYNEQFF. The CDR3, as DNA: TGTGCCACCAGCCCCGGGACTAGCGGATACAATGAGCAGTTCTTC.

CDR3: CASSPPPTGGTDTQYF. CDR3 in DNA: TGTGCCAGCAGCCCTCCCCCGACAGGGGGCACAGATACGCAGTATTTT. The rearrangement links TRBV5-4 to TRBJ2-3; TRBD1 aligns across 8 bases. V dropped 4 bases and J dropped 1; count of bases not matched to a gene: 8. Germline V gene sequence: CDR1 SGHNT, CDR2 YYREEE (reference sequence). The CDR3 is 16 residues long.

The chain links TRBV6-5 to TRBJ2-2; weak D call: TRBD1 (5 bases). The length of the CDR3 is 14 residues. V was clipped by 6 bases and J by 1 base, with 9 bases between them. Germline-derived CDR1 and CDR2 are MNHEY and SVGAGI. CDR3 loop: CASRTTGNTGELFF. The DNA of the CDR3 is TGTGCCAGCAGAACCACAGGGAACACCGGGGAGCTGTTTTTT.

J is TRBJ1-1 and V is TRBV10-2; D is perhaps TRBD1 (5 bases). Trimming left V 3 bases short and J 3 bases short, with 8 bases between. There are 13 residues in the CDR3. Germline lookup yields CDR1 WSHSY and CDR2 SAAADI. The CDR3 loop reads CASSEPRDTEAFF. In DNA, the CDR3 is TGCGCCAGCAGTGAACCCAGGGACACTGAAGCTTTCTTT.